The 20 T cell receptor beta chains presented below share a single source sample, sequenced in a study of human T cells and chemical hapten exposure. The sample's time point: patch test 1, 2 weeks after DPC sensitization. Stated treatment: therapeutic diphenylcyclopropenone sensitization with weekly scalp DPC. A single record per CDR3 protein comes from TCRdb applying MiXCR to the RACE reads. The sample holds more than 70,000 distinct CDR3 sequences; 12% are singletons and the top ten take roughly 4%. This material consisted of whole blood, taken in connection with sensitization to the hapten diphenylcyclopropenone (DPC). The receptors come from a woman in her fifties or sixties with alopecia areata. Some clones in this sample may be carry-over from other donors' samples.

The CDR3 DNA reads as TGTGCCAGCAGCTTATGGTTTGGGGGAAGGAACACCGGGGAGCTGTTTTTT. Translation gives CASSLWFGGRNTGELFF. This rearrangement joins TRBV7-3 to TRBJ2-2; D is perhaps TRBD1 or TRBD2 (5 bases each). The CDR3 sequence is 17 residues long. The V end was cut by 2 bases, the J end by 1 base, with 14 bases between. In germline, CDR1 is SGHTA, CDR2 FQGTGA.

The chain carries TRBV20-1 and TRBJ2-1; D remains unclear. Germline CDR1 and CDR2: DFQATT and SNEGSKA (reference sequence). The CDR3 is made up of 14 amino acids. Trimming removed 3 bases from V and 5 bases from J, with 14 bases in between. CDR3: CSASLDFRNNEQFF. CDR3 DNA sequence: TGCAGTGCTAGCCTCGACTTTCGGAACAATGAGCAGTTCTTC.

Only a few counts were recorded for this clonotype. The V gene is TRBV4-2, the J gene TRBJ2-3, with TRBD2 matching 10 bases. The CDR3 runs 16 residues. Unmatched junction bases numbered 7, after V lost 1 base and J lost 6 bases. Germline CDR1 and CDR2: LGHNA and YNFKEQ. CDR3 DNA: TGTGCCAGCAGCCAAGCACGGCTAGCGGGGGAGGATACGCAGTATTTT. Its translation is CASSQARLAGEDTQYF.

This clonotype was detected a few times. The genes are TRBV18 and TRBJ1-2; D is possibly TRBD1 (5 bases). Per germline, CDR1 KGHSH and CDR2 LQKENI. V was clipped by 2 bases and J by 5 bases, with 18 bases between them. The CDR3 sequence is 16 residues long. For the CDR3, the DNA is TGTGCCAGCTCACCAGGGACCGGGACGCCCTCATATGGCTACACCTTC. It is translated as CASSPGTGTPSYGYTF.

This clonotype was recorded at least ten times. The chain couples TRBV7-9 to TRBJ2-1; no clear D gene. Trimming left V 4 bases short and J 6 bases short, with 7 bases between. This CDR3 contains 12 residues. Germline V gene sequence: CDR1 SEHNR, CDR2 FQNEAQ (reference sequence). The CDR3 here is CASSYPSNEQFF. The CDR3, as DNA: TGTGCCAGCAGCTACCCGAGCAATGAGCAGTTCTTC.

In its sample, this clonotype was seen a few times. The V and J genes are TRBV18 and TRBJ2-1, with a possible D match to TRBD1 (6 bases). CDR1 is KGHSH and CDR2 is LQKENI in the germline V gene. The V and J ends lost 4 bases and 6 bases respectively, with 22 bases between them. This CDR3 region has 17 residues. The CDR3 loop is CASSLRSGTPPGNEQFF. The CDR3 region has the DNA TGTGCCAGCTCACTCAGGTCCGGGACACCGCCTGGCAATGAGCAGTTCTTC.

This clonotype was seen a handful of times. This chain links TRBV29-1 with TRBJ1-1, with TRBD1 matching 7 bases. This CDR3 is 19 amino acids long. V was pared by 7 bases and J by 1 base, with 24 bases of the junction left unmatched. The V gene's germline CDR1 is SQVTM and CDR2 ANQGSEA. DNA of the CDR3: TGCAGCGCCAGAGACACGCACCCACAGGGGAGGATGACGAACACTGAAGCTTTCTTT. Its translation is CSARDTHPQGRMTNTEAFF.

Only a few counts were recorded for this clonotype. CDR3 nucleotide sequence: TGCAGTGCTACCCCGGGACACGGAGATTCACCCCTCCACTTT. Translation: CSATPGHGDSPLHF. The chain has TRBV20-1 and TRBJ1-6; D possibly corresponds to TRBD1 (6 bases). The CDR3 length is 14 residues. Germline assignment: CDR1 DFQATT and CDR2 SNEGSKA (reference sequence). V lost 4 bases and J 8 bases, leaving 15 bases between the germline ends.

The table lists this clonotype with many counts. The chain uses TRBV11-3 and TRBJ1-1; weak D call: TRBD1 (5 bases). The V end lost 1 base, the J end lost 6 bases, and 15 bases lay between the germline ends. Germline-derived CDR1 and CDR2 are SGHNT and YENEEA. This CDR3 comprises 15 residues. This chain's CDR3 is CASSLVGGTVSEAFF. In DNA form, the CDR3 reads TGTGCCAGCAGCTTAGTTGGAGGGACGGTCTCTGAAGCTTTCTTT. Full variable domain (remainder filled in from reference TRBV11-3 and TRBJ1-1): EAGVVQSPRYKIIEKKQPVAFWCNPISGHNTLYWYLQNLGQGPELLIRYENEEAVDDSQLPKDRFSAERLKGVDSTLKIQPAELGDSAVYLCASSLVGGTVSEAFFGQGTRLTVV.

V and J are TRBV28 and TRBJ1-2; 7 bases agree with TRBD1. Germline CDR1 MDHEN, CDR2 SYDVKM. This CDR3 has 15 residues. V lost 6 bases to trimming and J lost 1 base; unmatched junction nucleotides: 8. The CDR3 coding sequence is TGTGCCAGCAGCATCCCGACAGGGAATAACTATGGCTACACCTTC. It is translated as CASSIPTGNNYGYTF.

The V call is TRBV29-1, the J call TRBJ2-7; 10 nucleotides match TRBD1. Unmatched junction bases numbered 4, after V lost 4 bases and J lost 4 bases. The CDR3 spans 13 residues. CDR1 is SQVTM, CDR2 ANQGSEA, per germline. CDR3 loop: CSVGTGGRYEQYF. The CDR3 bases are TGCAGCGTTGGGACAGGGGGTAGGTACGAGCAGTACTTC.

The sample holds many counts of this clonotype. CDR3 protein: CASSDLQGAPYNEQFF. The CDR3 region has the DNA TGTGCCAGCAGTGACTTACAGGGGGCGCCATACAATGAGCAGTTCTTC. The chain combines TRBV2 with TRBJ2-1; 9 bases are shared with TRBD1. CDR1 is SNHLY and CDR2 is FYNNEI in the germline V gene. This CDR3 has 16 amino acids. The V gene end was trimmed by 3 bases and the J gene end by 4 bases; junction bases not matched to a gene: 7. The whole variable domain, filled in from reference TRBV2 and TRBJ2-1, reads EPEVTQTPSHQVTQMGQEVILRCVPISNHLYFYWYRQILGQKVEFLVSFYNNEISEKSEIFDDQFSVERPDGSNFTLKIRSTKLEDSAMYFCASSDLQGAPYNEQFFGPGTRLTVL.

This rearrangement joins TRBV11-2 to TRBJ2-3; 9 nucleotides agree with TRBD1. The germline CDR1 and CDR2 sequences are SGHAT and FQNNGV. This CDR3 has 16 residues. The trim removed 5 bases at V and 0 bases at J, leaving 6 bases unmatched. CDR3 sequence reads: CASSEQGARSTDTQYF. The CDR3 coding sequence is TGTGCCAGCAGCGAACAGGGGGCGAGAAGCACAGATACGCAGTATTTT.

This clonotype was observed a handful of times. The J gene is TRBJ1-1, the V gene TRBV5-5, with 7 positions matching TRBD1. The length of the CDR3 is 15 residues. J was trimmed by 4 bases and V by 4 bases; bases with no gene match: 10. The germline gives CDR1 SGHKS, CDR2 YYEKEE (reference sequence). The CDR3 loop is CASSPRQGKSTEAFF. As DNA, the CDR3 is TGTGCCAGCAGCCCCCGACAGGGTAAGAGCACTGAAGCTTTCTTT.

This clonotype was seen at least ten times. The chain couples TRBV11-3 to TRBJ2-2; maybe TRBD2 (6 bases). Germline loops: CDR1 SGHNT, CDR2 YENEEA. The CDR3 loop spans 14 amino acids. V was trimmed by 8 bases and J by 4 bases, leaving 14 bases between them. The chain's CDR3 is CASGGKAGTGELFF. The CDR3 nucleotides are TGTGCCAGCGGGGGGAAGGCGGGCACCGGGGAGCTGTTTTTT.

The sample holds many counts of this clonotype. The chain has TRBV4-1 and TRBJ2-5, with unresolved D. The CDR3 covers 13 residues. Germline values: CDR1 MGHRA, CDR2 YSYEKL. Deletions cut 3 bases from V and 2 bases from J, with 7 bases between. The CDR3 region is CASSQAAQETQYF. Written as DNA, the CDR3 is TGCGCCAGCAGCCAGGCGGCTCAAGAGACCCAGTACTTC.

This clonotype was detected many times. The rearrangement joins TRBV10-3 to TRBJ1-1; 7 bases line up with TRBD1. CDR3 length: 12 residues. J gave up 11 bases and V 2 bases, and 5 bases lay outside the gene matches. Germline V gene data show CDR1 as ENHRY and CDR2 as SYGVKD. The CDR3: CAISEIQGRAFF. Written as DNA, the CDR3 is TGTGCCATCAGTGAGATACAGGGGAGGGCTTTCTTT.

The chain recombines TRBV9 with TRBJ2-4, with D uncertain. V was shortened by 0 bases and J by 8 bases, with 9 bases between the two germline ends. The CDR3 runs 13 residues. Germline V CDR1 and CDR2: SGDLS, YYNGEE. Here the CDR3 DNA reads TGTGCCAGCAGCGTAGGGGTACGGGACATTCAGTACTTC. This gives the protein CASSVGVRDIQYF.

This clonotype was observed many times. The chain uses TRBV29-1 and TRBJ2-1, with 8 bases fitting TRBD2. This CDR3 spans 14 amino acids. V shed 3 bases, J shed 0 bases, and the junction held 1 base outside the gene matches. Germline-derived CDR1 and CDR2 are SQVTM and ANQGSEA. In nucleotides, the CDR3 is TGCAGCGTTGAGCGGGGGGCCTCCTACAATGAGCAGTTCTTC. Its protein is CSVERGASYNEQFF.

This clonotype was picked up a small number of times. This CDR3 reads CASATVALEETQYF. DNA for the CDR3: TGTGCCAGCGCGACAGTAGCGCTAGAAGAGACCCAGTACTTC. The V gene is TRBV6-5, the J gene TRBJ2-5, with D tentatively TRBD1 or TRBD2 (5 bases each). With 8 bases removed from V and 3 bases from J, the gap between germline ends came to 16 bases. The CDR3 extends over 14 amino acids. The germline V gene encodes CDR1 MNHEY and CDR2 SVGAGI.